The clone carrying this T cell receptor beta chain was observed many times. TCRdb analysed the RACE reads with MiXCR anew, one entry per CDR3 protein. Among more than 70,000 distinct CDR3 sequences listed, around a tenth were seen once. Germline lookup yields CDR1 SGHRS and CDR2 YFSETQ. The CDR3 is 16 residues long. The ends lost 4 bases at V and 5 bases at J; junction bases unmatched: 13. These data originate in a study of human T cells and chemical hapten exposure. As to time point: patch test 2, 6 weeks after DPC sensitization. Treatment of the sample: therapeutic diphenylcyclopropenone sensitization with weekly scalp DPC.

The sequence was collected from a man aged 18 to 29 with alopecia areata. Some clones in this sample may be carry-over from other donors' samples. The chain couples TRBV5-1 to TRBJ2-7, with 9 bases identical to TRBD1. The sample here was whole blood, taken in connection with sensitization to the hapten diphenylcyclopropenone (DPC). CDR3 DNA sequence: TGCGCCAGCAGCGCGCCCGGGACAGGGATTAAGGACGAGCAGTACTTC. Residues: CASSAPGTGIKDEQYF.